This entry lists 19 T cell receptor beta chains sequenced from one sample in a study of Graves' ophthalmopathy and Graves' hyperthyroidism. RNA transcripts yielded amplified TCR beta CDR3 regions. Second-round multiplex PCR came after first-round RT-PCR with HTBI primers. One entry per CDR3 protein results from TCRdb running MiXCR on the multiplex PCR reads. The sample lists approximately 460,000 distinct CDR3 sequences; 13% to 15% were seen once. The sequencing sample was made of blood. The receptors shown here come from a woman under 40 with Graves' ophthalmopathy.

The table lists this clonotype with a count of one. The chain has TRBV25-1 and TRBJ1-2, with 10 bases aligning to TRBD1. The junction had 15 bases not matched to a gene; V was cut back by 4 bases and J by 4 bases. The CDR3 consists of 18 residues. CDR1 is MGHDK and CDR2 is SYGVNS in the germline V gene. CDR3 region: CASSAWTGGIPGGYGYTF. For the CDR3, the DNA is TGTGCCAGCAGTGCCTGGACAGGGGGTATACCCGGGGGCTATGGCTACACCTTC.

This clonotype occurred many times. The J gene is TRBJ2-7, the V gene TRBV10-3, with TRBD2 identical over 10 bases. Trimming removed 0 bases from V and 2 bases from J; junction bases left unmatched: 4. The CDR3 sequence is 16 residues long. Germline lookup yields CDR1 ENHRY and CDR2 SYGVKD. CDR3 amino acids: CAISESPSGGPYEQYF. The CDR3, as DNA: TGTGCCATCAGTGAGTCACCTAGCGGGGGTCCCTACGAGCAGTACTTC.

This clonotype was detected ten times or more. The chain links TRBV6-1 to TRBJ2-5; TRBD2 might be the D (5 bases). Germline V CDR1 and CDR2: MNHNS, SASEGT. The CDR3 is 15 residues long. V lost 4 bases and J lost 4, with 16 bases in between. The CDR3 DNA reads as TGTGCCAGCAGTGTCCGCCCCGGGGTCCCAGAGACCCAGTACTTC. Translated, it gives CASSVRPGVPETQYF.

Many counts were recorded for this clonotype. This chain uses TRBV6-4 with TRBJ1-1, with D maybe TRBD1 (5 bases). Trimming stripped 4 bases from V and 0 bases from J, with 15 bases between. Germline V lookup: CDR1 MRHNA, CDR2 SNTAGT. The CDR3 is 16 residues long. CDR3 protein: CASSVSPDSVNTEAFF. DNA for the CDR3: TGTGCCAGCAGTGTATCACCCGACAGCGTGAACACTGAAGCTTTCTTT.

Many counts were recorded for this clonotype. The chain carries TRBV19 and TRBJ2-5; D is uncertain. V lost 1 base, J lost 3 bases, and 9 bases lay in between. This CDR3 spans 14 amino acids. The V gene's germline CDR1 is LNHDA and CDR2 SQIVND (reference sequence). The CDR3 protein is CASSIGPVEETQYF. In DNA form, the CDR3 reads TGTGCCAGTAGTATAGGGCCGGTGGAAGAGACCCAGTACTTC. Supplemented by reference TRBV19 and TRBJ2-5, the full variable domain reads DGGITQSPKYLFRKEGQNVTLSCEQNLNHDAMYWYRQDPGQGLRLIYYSQIVNDFQKGDIAEGYSVSREKKESFPLTVTSAQKNPTAFYLCASSIGPVEETQYFGPGTRLLVL.

Many counts were recorded for this clonotype. The chain links TRBV28 to TRBJ1-6, with D maybe TRBD1 (5 bases). The CDR3 has 15 amino acids. V was shortened by 0 bases and J by 7 bases, with 10 bases between the two germline ends. From germline, CDR1 is MDHEN and CDR2 SYDVKM. CDR3 amino acids: CASSLWQGWNSPLHF. CDR3 sequence (DNA): TGTGCCAGCAGTTTATGGCAGGGTTGGAATTCACCCCTCCACTTT.

This clonotype was counted many times. The V and J genes are TRBV20-1 and TRBJ1-6; D is unresolved. CDR1 DFQATT and CDR2 SNEGSKA come from the germline V gene (reference sequence). The CDR3 has 9 residues. The V gene lost 8 bases and the J gene lost 9 bases, with 5 bases spanning the gap. The CDR3 spells CSPGSPLHF. In DNA form, the CDR3 reads TGCAGTCCTGGTTCACCCCTCCACTTT.

As to this clonotype: Here the CDR3 omits its conserved ending phenylalanine or tryptophan, so a read error is the likely source. V and J are TRBV12-3 or TRBV12-4 and TRBJ2-5; 11 nucleotides agree with TRBD2. CDR3 size: 16 residues. The J segment lost 5 bases and the V segment lost 3 bases, leaving 8 bases of the junction unmatched. CDR3 sequence (DNA): TGTGCCAGCAGTTTTCGGCTAGCGGGAGGAGGTGAGACCCAGTACGTC. This codes for CASSFRLAGGGETQYV.

This clonotype was seen a few times. The gene calls are TRBV4-1 and TRBJ2-7, with TRBD1 identical over 9 bases. Germline V lookup: CDR1 MGHRA, CDR2 YSYEKL. J was trimmed by 4 bases and V by 7 bases; bases with no gene match: 11. The CDR3 covers 15 residues. The CDR3 coding sequence is TGCGCCAGCACCAGGGGACAGGGCTCGTTTTACGAGCAGTACTTC. Amino acids: CASTRGQGSFYEQYF.

There are many counts of this clonotype. The CDR3 spells CASGFSGYEQYF. The CDR3 coding sequence is TGTGCCAGCGGATTTTCGGGCTACGAGCAGTACTTC. V gene TRBV12-3 or TRBV12-4 combines with J gene TRBJ2-7; D remains unclear. CDR3 length equals 12 residues. Trimming took off 8 bases at V and 3 bases at J, with 11 bases between the two ends.

This clonotype was observed at least ten times. The rearrangement uses TRBV5-1 and TRBJ2-7, with 8 bases matching TRBD2. The CDR3 sequence is 14 residues long. J gave up 6 bases and V 4 bases, and 9 bases lay outside the gene matches. Germline loops: CDR1 SGHRS, CDR2 YFSETQ. The CDR3 reads CASSPGTRYREQYF. CDR3 nucleotides: TGCGCCAGCAGCCCCGGGACTAGGTACCGCGAGCAGTACTTC.

This clonotype was seen ten or more times. V and J are TRBV27 and TRBJ1-2; 9 bases match TRBD1. Germline V CDR1 and CDR2: MNHEY, SMNVEV (reference sequence). The ends lost 2 bases at V and 8 bases at J; junction bases unmatched: 3. The CDR3 loop spans 13 amino acids. The CDR3 loop reads CASSLRTGVGYTF. In DNA form, the CDR3 reads TGTGCCAGCAGTTTAAGGACAGGGGTCGGCTACACCTTC.

This clonotype appeared many times. The chain carries TRBV6-1 and TRBJ2-7; D is perhaps TRBD1 (6 bases). V was shortened by 8 bases and J by 1 base, with 18 bases between the two germline ends. The length of the CDR3 is 15 residues. Germline V CDR1 and CDR2: MNHNS, SASEGT. In DNA, the CDR3 is TGTGCCAGCGAAGTGTTGGGGCAGGGGTCCTACGAGCAGTACTTC. Amino acids: CASEVLGQGSYEQYF.

This clonotype was seen repeatedly, ten times or more. The V gene is TRBV6-2 or TRBV6-3, the J gene TRBJ2-7; TRBD2 might be the D (5 bases). V dropped 2 bases and J dropped 2 bases, with 7 bases sitting between them. This CDR3 has 13 amino acids. Germline V gene sequence: CDR1 MNHEY, CDR2 SVGEGT. The CDR3 spells CASSYLAAYEQYF. DNA for the CDR3: TGTGCCAGCAGTTACCTAGCCGCCTACGAGCAGTACTTC.

This chain joins TRBV28 and TRBJ2-2, with a possible D match to TRBD1 (5 bases). Germline V gene sequence: CDR1 MDHEN, CDR2 SYDVKM. V was cut by 3 bases and J by 1 base, with 9 bases left in between. The CDR3 has 15 amino acids. The CDR3 is CASSFRQGNTGELFF. In nucleotides, the CDR3 is TGTGCCAGCAGTTTTAGGCAGGGGAACACCGGGGAGCTGTTTTTT.

This clonotype was counted at least ten times. The CDR3 region is CATGAGDYGYTF. The CDR3 region has the DNA TGTGCCACGGGGGCCGGGGACTATGGCTACACCTTC. The chain uses TRBV24-1 and TRBJ1-2; tentatively, D is TRBD1 (6 bases). This CDR3 region has 12 residues. CDR1 and CDR2 (germline): KGHDR, SFDVKD. Trimming took off 10 bases at V and 3 bases at J, with 11 bases between the two ends.

This clonotype was detected ten times or more. As DNA, the CDR3 is TGTGCCAGCACCCCGGGCGGGGGGCATACTGAAGCTTTCTTT. Amino acids: CASTPGGGHTEAFF. V is TRBV12-3 or TRBV12-4 and J is TRBJ1-1; TRBD1 is a possible D gene (6 bases). The CDR3 extends over 14 amino acids. The V gene lost 7 bases and the J gene lost 5 bases, with 17 bases spanning the gap.

Ten or more counts support this clonotype. This chain links TRBV27 with TRBJ2-7, with D uncertain. The V gene's germline CDR1 is MNHEY and CDR2 SMNVEV (reference sequence). This CDR3 has 17 amino acids. The V and J ends lost 0 bases and 2 bases respectively, with 17 bases between them. The CDR3 region is CASSLSVGQPRAYEQYF. The CDR3 DNA is TGTGCCAGCAGTTTATCTGTCGGCCAGCCTAGGGCCTACGAGCAGTACTTC.

The V and J genes are TRBV6-1 and TRBJ2-2; D perhaps matches TRBD1 (6 bases). This CDR3 is built from 15 residues. V was clipped by 6 bases and J by 5 bases, with 16 bases between them. Per the germline V gene, CDR1 is MNHNS and CDR2 is SASEGT. The CDR3 nucleotides read TGTGCCAGCAGGACCGGGACACTACAAACCGGGGAGCTGTTTTTT. Protein sequence: CASRTGTLQTGELFF.